Each of the 10 T cell receptor beta chains below was sequenced from the same sample in a study of OX40 agonist ivuxolimab in advanced cancers. The repertoire was sequenced with immunoSEQ multiplex PCR; TCRdb's copy has only in-frame clones and lacks some. The repertoire holds roughly 56,000 clones, roughly 85% seen once, with around 0.9% in the top ten. This specimen consisted of CD4+ or CD8+ T cells sorted from blood, obtained in a trial of the OX40 agonist ivuxolimab. All receptors come from an adult with an advanced solid tumor such as melanoma, head and neck, liver or kidney cancer.

V is TRBV6-5 and J is TRBJ2-7; D is unresolved. The V end lost 5 bases, the J end lost 3 bases, and 11 bases lay between the germline ends. This CDR3 has 13 residues. Germline lookup yields CDR1 MNHEY and CDR2 SVGAGI. The CDR3 bases are TGTGCCAGCAGTCCAAATATAATCTACGAGCAGTACTTC. Its protein is CASSPNIIYEQYF.

This chain joins TRBV2 and TRBJ1-2; TRBD1 agrees at 7 bases. V gave up 7 bases and J gave up 4 bases; unmatched junction bases: 6. The germline V gene has CDR1 SNHLY and CDR2 FYNNEI. This CDR3 has 13 amino acids. The CDR3 sequence is CASTRTGPYGYTF. CDR3 nucleotide sequence: TGTGCCAGCACCAGGACAGGTCCCTATGGCTACACCTTC.

This clone was picked up a small number of times. The V and J genes are TRBV6-4 and TRBJ2-5, with no clear D. Germline-derived CDR1 and CDR2 are MRHNA and SNTAGT. The CDR3 spans 15 residues. V lost 11 bases and J 1 base, leaving 20 bases between the germline ends. The chain's CDR3 is CADTPDFLSQETQYF. DNA of the CDR3: TGTGCCGACACCCCCGACTTTTTGTCCCAAGAGACCCAGTACTTC.

J is TRBJ2-5 and V is TRBV10-3; TRBD2 matches at 7 bases. Unmatched junction bases numbered 18, after V lost 11 bases and J lost 12 bases. The V gene's germline CDR1 is ENHRY and CDR2 SYGVKD. The length of the CDR3 is 13 residues. Written as DNA, the CDR3 is TGTGCCGTATCCCGGGGGGTACCCCAGGCAGAGTACTTC. Protein product: CAVSRGVPQAEYF.

The chain couples TRBV25-1 to TRBJ1-6; 11 bases align to TRBD1. The CDR3 covers 16 residues. Germline loops: CDR1 MGHDK, CDR2 SYGVNS. With V trimmed by 3 bases and J by 9 bases, 7 bases remained unmatched. CDR3 sequence: CASSDTGTGGSSPLHF. The CDR3, as DNA: TGTGCCAGCAGTGACACGGGGACAGGGGGTAGTTCACCCCTCCACTTT.

The chain combines TRBV18 with TRBJ2-5, with D unresolved. This CDR3 is 13 amino acids long. Looked up from germline, CDR1 is KGHSH and CDR2 is LQKENI. V was shortened by 0 bases and J by 1 base, with 3 bases between the two germline ends. This CDR3 reads CASSPPGQETQYF. CDR3 nucleotide sequence: TGTGCCAGCTCACCACCAGGCCAAGAGACCCAGTACTTC.

The chain recombines TRBV10-3 with TRBJ2-5; 9 nucleotides align to TRBD1. The CDR3 spans 15 residues. Germline trimming cut 3 bases from V and 5 bases from J; bases unmatched to any gene: 7. The V gene's germline CDR1 is ENHRY and CDR2 SYGVKD. The CDR3 sequence is CAISELDRGRETQYF. The DNA of the CDR3 is TGTGCCATCAGTGAACTGGACAGGGGAAGGGAGACCCAGTACTTC.

V usage is TRBV7-3 and J usage is TRBJ2-7; D might be TRBD1 or TRBD2, each matching 5 bases. Germline loops: CDR1 SGHTA, CDR2 FQGTGA. CDR3 size: 15 residues. Trimming stripped 4 bases from V and 6 bases from J, with 19 bases between. CDR3 sequence (DNA): TGTGCCAGCAGCTCTGAACCGGGGCACATATCCGAGCAGTACTTC. Its translation: CASSSEPGHISEQYF.

The chain recombines TRBV10-3 with TRBJ2-3; D is uncertain. V was pared by 8 bases and J by 1 base, with 10 bases between. CDR1 is ENHRY and CDR2 is SYGVKD in the germline V gene. The CDR3 has 13 amino acids. CDR3 DNA sequence: TGTGCCATCTCGGGCGCGGGCACAGATACGCAGTATTTT. Residues: CAISGAGTDTQYF.

The chain employs TRBV7-3 and TRBJ2-1; D unresolved. V shed 4 bases and J shed 2 bases, with 15 bases lying between them. Germline-derived CDR1 and CDR2 are SGHTA and FQGTGA. The CDR3 extends over 16 amino acids. CDR3 nucleotide sequence: TGTGCCAGCAGCTCGGTTCCTACCCGGGCCTACAATGAGCAGTTCTTC. Translating gives CASSSVPTRAYNEQFF.